These 23 T cell receptor beta chains share one sample of origin, sequenced in a study of response to subunit inactivated influenza vaccine. TCRdb re-analysed the RT-PCR reads in MiXCR, keeping a single row per CDR3 protein. This table has 550,000 to 800,000 distinct CDR3 sequences, about 14% appearing once. The sequencing used PBMCs from blood, collected around two weeks before vaccination. Every receptor here comes from a middle-aged man who received an inactivated influenza vaccine.

CDR3 protein: CASSEELNSYEQYF. Written as DNA, the CDR3 is TGTGCCAGCAGTGAAGAATTAAACTCCTACGAGCAGTACTTC. The chain links TRBV7-6 to TRBJ2-7; D is unclear. CDR3 length equals 14 residues. CDR1 is SGHVS and CDR2 is FNYEAQ in the germline V gene. V lost 6 bases and J 0 bases, leaving 12 bases between the germline ends.

The V call is TRBV7-2, the J call TRBJ1-5; perhaps TRBD1 as D (5 bases). The CDR3 covers 15 residues. Germline-derived CDR1 and CDR2 are SGHTA and FQGNSA. Trimming took 0 bases from V and 7 from J, leaving 13 bases between them. Here the CDR3 reads CASSLAATRGQPQHF. In nucleotides, the CDR3 is TGTGCCAGCAGCTTAGCGGCAACGCGGGGCCAGCCCCAGCATTTT.

This clonotype was recorded many times. V is TRBV9 and J is TRBJ2-4, with D tentatively TRBD2 (5 bases). V lost 4 bases to trimming and J lost 6 bases, with 17 bases between them. Germline CDR1 reads SGDLS; CDR2 reads YYNGEE. The CDR3 is 15 residues long. CDR3 loop: CASSPQAGVANIQYF. The CDR3 nucleotides are TGTGCCAGCAGCCCCCAGGCGGGCGTAGCAAACATTCAGTACTTC.

The V and J genes are TRBV20-1 and TRBJ2-3; D remains unclear. The CDR3 runs to 14 residues. Germline CDR1 DFQATT, CDR2 SNEGSKA (reference sequence). Trimming removed 7 bases from V and 2 bases from J, with 16 bases in between. The CDR3 reads CSVGVARITDTQYF. CDR3 sequence (DNA): TGCAGTGTCGGCGTTGCCCGGATCACAGATACGCAGTATTTT.

This rearrangement joins TRBV4-3 to TRBJ2-7; 10 nucleotides match TRBD2. This CDR3 region has 16 residues. V was clipped by 3 bases and J by 4 bases; unmatched bases: 9. Germline V CDR1 and CDR2: LGHNA, YSLEER. CDR3 DNA: TGCGCCAGCAGCCAGGGAGCGGGGGGGCCTCAGTACGAGCAGTACTTC. As protein: CASSQGAGGPQYEQYF.

This clonotype was picked up a small number of times. The chain employs TRBV11-3 and TRBJ2-1; a weak D match, TRBD2 (6 bases). This CDR3 comprises 16 residues. V was clipped by 6 bases and J by 7 bases, with 22 bases between them. Looked up from germline, CDR1 is SGHNT and CDR2 is YENEEA. CDR3 sequence reads: CASRPPFDGGRNEQFF. Here the CDR3 DNA reads TGTGCCAGCAGACCTCCCTTTGATGGAGGGCGGAATGAGCAGTTCTTC.

In its sample, this clonotype was seen a few times. This chain joins TRBV11-2 and TRBJ2-1, with 13 bases lining up with TRBD2. Germline V gene data show CDR1 as SGHAT and CDR2 as FQNNGV. V trimming: 5 bases; J trimming: 7 bases; junction bases outside the gene matches: 2. The CDR3 length is 14 residues. In nucleotides, the CDR3 is TGTGCCAGCAGCACTAGCGGGGGGGCAAATGAGCAGTTCTTC. It codes for CASSTSGGANEQFF.

The genes are TRBV20-1 and TRBJ2-1; D may be TRBD1 (5 bases). The V gene lost 3 bases and the J gene lost 7 bases, with 10 bases spanning the gap. Germline-derived CDR1 and CDR2 are DFQATT and SNEGSKA (reference sequence). This CDR3 spans 12 amino acids. CDR3 DNA: TGCAGTGCTAGGACAGCCGTAAATGAGCAGTTCTTC. Translated: CSARTAVNEQFF.

This clonotype was seen a handful of times. The chain has TRBV20-1 and TRBJ1-5; D not resolved. V was pared by 0 bases and J by 4 bases, with 7 bases between. Looked up from germline, CDR1 is DFQATT and CDR2 is SNEGSKA (reference sequence). This CDR3 is 13 amino acids long. For the CDR3, the DNA is TGCAGTGCTAGAGAGGACGCGAATCAGCCCCAGCATTTT. Its translation is CSAREDANQPQHF.

The rearrangement joins TRBV18 to TRBJ2-1; 9 nucleotides align to TRBD2. The J segment lost 9 bases and the V segment lost 3 bases, leaving 15 bases of the junction unmatched. The CDR3 length is 17 residues. In germline, CDR1 is KGHSH, CDR2 LQKENI. CDR3 residues: CASSPDQGIAGALEQFF. The CDR3, as DNA: TGTGCCAGCTCACCGGACCAAGGTATAGCGGGAGCTCTTGAGCAGTTCTTC. Complete variable domain (other parts from reference TRBV18 and TRBJ2-1): NAGVMQNPRHLVRRRGQEARLRCSPMKGHSHVYWYRQLPEEGLKFMVYLQKENIIDESGMPKERFSAEFPKEGPSILRIQQVVRGDSAAYFCASSPDQGIAGALEQFFGPGTRLTVL.

The V gene is TRBV2, the J gene TRBJ2-2, with D possibly being TRBD2 (6 bases). The CDR3 loop spans 16 amino acids. From germline, CDR1 is SNHLY and CDR2 FYNNEI. The V and J ends lost 8 bases and 5 bases respectively, with 21 bases between them. The CDR3 region is CASALAPSPETGELFF. The DNA of the CDR3 is TGTGCCAGCGCACTAGCTCCGTCCCCCGAAACCGGGGAGCTGTTTTTT.

The sample holds a few counts of this clonotype. The chain combines TRBV27 with TRBJ2-5, with 9 bases matching TRBD1. Germline CDR1 and CDR2: MNHEY and SMNVEV (reference sequence). J was trimmed by 5 bases and V by 4 bases; bases with no gene match: 8. The CDR3 has 15 amino acids. CDR3 loop: CASSSWTGVGETQYF. The CDR3 region has the DNA TGTGCCAGCAGTTCATGGACAGGGGTTGGTGAGACCCAGTACTTC.

In this sample, this clonotype turned up many times. The chain has TRBV20-1 and TRBJ2-4; D is unclear. Per the germline V gene, CDR1 is DFQATT and CDR2 is SNEGSKA (reference sequence). The CDR3 contains 15 residues. V dropped 5 bases and J dropped 1 base, with 15 bases sitting between them. The CDR3 region has the DNA TGCAGTGCTCCACCCGCATCCGGGGCCAAAAACATTCAGTACTTC. It translates to CSAPPASGAKNIQYF.

A few counts support this clonotype. The chain has TRBV28 and TRBJ2-1; D gene ambiguous. Per germline, CDR1 MDHEN and CDR2 SYDVKM. There are 13 residues in the CDR3. Trimming pared 2 bases from V and 7 bases from J, leaving 9 bases between. Here the CDR3 reads CASSLPQRNEQFF. In DNA, the CDR3 is TGTGCCAGCAGTTTACCCCAAAGAAATGAGCAGTTCTTC.

The sample holds a few counts of this clonotype. The chain recombines TRBV11-1 with TRBJ2-7; D perhaps matches TRBD2 (6 bases). The germline V gene has CDR1 SGHAT and CDR2 FQDESV (reference sequence). This CDR3 region has 18 residues. V shed 5 bases and J shed 3 bases, with 26 bases lying between them. CDR3 bases: TGTGCCAGCAGCCCCCCGACTAGGTTGGAAGGAGGGCACTACGAGCAGTACTTC. It specifies CASSPPTRLEGGHYEQYF. Based on the CDR3 plus reference TRBV11-1 and TRBJ2-7, the full variable domain is EAEVAQSPRYKITEKSQAVAFWCDPISGHATLYWYRQILGQGPELLVQFQDESVVDDSQLPKDRFSAERLKGVDSTLKIQPAELGDSAMYLCASSPPTRLEGGHYEQYFGPGTRLTVT.

This clonotype was seen more than once but under ten times. This chain uses TRBV12-3 or TRBV12-4 with TRBJ2-5, with 9 bases that match TRBD1. The trim removed 5 bases at V and 4 bases at J, leaving 5 bases unmatched. This CDR3 is built from 14 residues. The CDR3 loop reads CASSTDRGLETQYF. Written as DNA, the CDR3 is TGTGCCAGCAGTACGGACAGGGGATTAGAGACCCAGTACTTC.

There are a few counts of this clonotype. The DNA of the CDR3 is TGTGCCAGCAGCCCCACCCGCGGTCTTCGGACGAATACGCAGTATTTT. Its translation: CASSPTRGLRTNTQYF. The J gene is TRBJ2-3, the V gene TRBV7-2, with D uncertain. Germline assignment: CDR1 SGHTA and CDR2 FQGNSA. The CDR3 extends over 16 amino acids. The V end lost 5 bases, the J end lost 7 bases, and 22 bases lay between the germline ends.

This clonotype was seen many times. The chain couples TRBV9 to TRBJ1-3; a possible D gene is TRBD1 (6 bases). Per the germline V gene, CDR1 is SGDLS and CDR2 is YYNGEE. This CDR3 is built from 14 residues. The V gene lost 3 bases and the J gene lost 0 bases, with 7 bases spanning the gap. CDR3 DNA: TGTGCCAGCAGCGGACAGGTCTCTGGAAACACCATATATTTT. Protein product: CASSGQVSGNTIYF.

The chain recombines TRBV20-1 with TRBJ1-1; D remains unclear. Looked up from germline, CDR1 is DFQATT and CDR2 is SNEGSKA (reference sequence). The CDR3 sequence is 11 residues long. The V and J ends lost 5 bases and 1 base respectively, with 5 bases between them. CDR3 sequence: CSAAWNTEAFF. The CDR3 bases are TGCAGTGCTGCGTGGAACACTGAAGCTTTCTTT.

The rearrangement joins TRBV25-1 to TRBJ2-7; D perhaps matches TRBD2 (6 bases). CDR1 is MGHDK and CDR2 is SYGVNS in the germline V gene. The CDR3 sequence is 11 residues long. V was pared by 2 bases and J by 7 bases, with 6 bases between. The CDR3 DNA sequence: TGTGCCAGCAGTGAAGCGGGGGAGCAGTACTTC. This sequence encodes CASSEAGEQYF.

This clonotype has a count of ten or more. The V and J genes are TRBV29-1 and TRBJ1-1; D uncertain. The V end lost 3 bases, the J end lost 11 bases, and 10 bases lay between the germline ends. The germline gives CDR1 SQVTM, CDR2 ANQGSEA. This CDR3 is 10 amino acids long. CDR3 amino acids: CSVEQVRAFF. The CDR3 DNA follows: TGCAGCGTTGAGCAGGTTCGCGCTTTCTTT.

This clonotype was detected only a few times. J is TRBJ2-3 and V is TRBV24-1; 8 nucleotides line up with TRBD1. Germline V gene sequence: CDR1 KGHDR, CDR2 SFDVKD. The CDR3 is 16 amino acids. V was clipped by 4 bases and J by 1 base; unmatched bases: 6. The CDR3 is CATSEKATGGTDTQYF. The CDR3 DNA sequence: TGTGCCACCAGTGAAAAAGCGACAGGGGGCACAGATACGCAGTATTTT.

This chain connects TRBV7-2 to TRBJ2-7; maybe TRBD2 (6 bases). The CDR3 is 14 amino acids. Looked up from germline, CDR1 is SGHTA and CDR2 is FQGNSA. V shed 0 bases and J shed 7 bases, with 13 bases lying between them. The CDR3, as DNA: TGTGCCAGCAGCTTAGCTCCACAGGCGGGGGAGCAGTACTTC. Translation gives CASSLAPQAGEQYF.